Below, 26 T cell receptor beta chains from the same sample are listed, as sequenced in a study of cytomegalovirus exposure and HLA in healthy donors listed by TCRdb under 2017. Library creation used the immunoSEQ multiplex PCR assay. TCRdb provides this immuneACCESS table in a form limited to in-frame rearrangements. Some clones are lacking; in checked studies, under half of them reflect an unresolved V gene, and why the rest are absent is not known. In this sample the table shows about 66,000 clones, around 96% of which occur a single time. The ten largest clonotypes hold 0.7% to 0.95% of the sample. The sequenced material came from PBMCs. The source of these receptors is a man between 18 and 29 years old in good health and CMV-seronegative.

The chain combines TRBV28 with TRBJ2-6; D is unresolved. The CDR3 has 14 amino acids. The V and J ends lost 8 bases and 0 bases respectively, with 8 bases between them. CDR1 is MDHEN and CDR2 is SYDVKM in the germline V gene. The CDR3 region is CASETNSGANVLTF. Here the CDR3 DNA reads TGTGCCAGCGAGACAAACTCTGGGGCCAACGTCCTGACTTTC.

The genes are TRBV20-1 and TRBJ1-1; D ambiguous. V lost 5 bases to trimming and J lost 1 base, with 5 bases between them. Looked up from germline, CDR1 is DFQATT and CDR2 is SNEGSKA (reference sequence). This CDR3 is 11 amino acids long. CDR3 in amino acids: CSAPQNTEAFF. Here the CDR3 DNA reads TGCAGTGCTCCACAGAACACTGAAGCTTTCTTT.

The chain has TRBV5-6 and TRBJ2-4; 10 bases are a match to TRBD1. The germline V gene encodes CDR1 SGHDT and CDR2 YYEEEE. This CDR3 has 18 residues. Losses at the gene ends were 4 bases for V and 1 base for J; bases not matched to a gene: 11. CDR3 amino acids: CASSPSVTGGAAKNIQYF. The DNA for the CDR3 is TGTGCCAGCAGCCCTTCGGTGACAGGGGGCGCGGCCAAAAACATTCAGTACTTC.

The J gene is TRBJ2-5, the V gene TRBV6-1, with TRBD2 matching over 10 bases. This CDR3 is 15 amino acids long. From germline, CDR1 is MNHNS and CDR2 SASEGT. V was clipped by 8 bases and J by 5 bases; unmatched bases: 11. The CDR3 nucleotides are TGTGCCAGCCATGAGCGGGAGGGCCTCGTGGAGACCCAGTACTTC. This translates into CASHEREGLVETQYF.

This chain joins TRBV2 and TRBJ2-1; 12 bases are a match to TRBD1. V lost 6 bases and J lost 12; bases outside the gene matches: 30. The CDR3 contains 21 residues. The germline CDR1 and CDR2 sequences are SNHLY and FYNNEI. CDR3 coding DNA: TGTGCCAGCAGCGGGACAGGGGGCTCCACGGGCAGGAGGGTATACTTTAGGGGGCAGTTCTTC. Encoded protein: CASSGTGGSTGRRVYFRGQFF.

The CDR3 sequence is CASSRGAGEAFF. The CDR3 DNA follows: TGTGCCAGTTCTCGGGGGGCGGGAGAAGCTTTCTTT. The gene calls are TRBV27 and TRBJ1-1; perhaps TRBD1 as D (6 bases). The germline V and J ends were trimmed by 9 bases and 8 bases, with 16 bases remaining between them. Germline V gene data show CDR1 as MNHEY and CDR2 as SMNVEV (reference sequence). The CDR3 runs to 12 residues.

The chain joins TRBV9 to TRBJ2-1; 11 bases match TRBD2. The CDR3 loop spans 16 amino acids. In germline, CDR1 is SGDLS, CDR2 YYNGEE. V gave up 0 bases and J gave up 7 bases; unmatched junction bases: 6. The CDR3 DNA follows: TGTGCCAGCAGCGTAGGGCTAGCGGGAGGTATAAATGAGCAGTTCTTC. It encodes CASSVGLAGGINEQFF.

The DNA for the CDR3 is TGTGCCAGCAGTTTTGGGACAGGGTATAATTCACCCCTCCACTTT. It specifies CASSFGTGYNSPLHF. J is TRBJ1-6 and V is TRBV27; the match to TRBD1 covers 9 bases. CDR1 and CDR2 (germline): MNHEY, SMNVEV (reference sequence). With 3 bases clipped from V and 4 bases from J, the junction kept 1 base outside the gene matches. The CDR3 contains 15 residues.

The CDR3 region has the DNA TGCGCCAGTGGACTAGCGGTAGATACGCAGTATTTT. Its protein is CASGLAVDTQYF. The chain carries TRBV4-1 and TRBJ2-3; 10 bases align to TRBD2. V lost 9 bases, J lost 5 bases, and 2 bases stayed unmatched. This CDR3 is 12 amino acids long. CDR1 is MGHRA, CDR2 YSYEKL, per germline.

The V call is TRBV7-9, the J call TRBJ2-5, with 7 bases that match TRBD2. Germline V gene lookup returns CDR1 SEHNR and CDR2 FQNEAQ (reference sequence). The CDR3 totals 13 residues. Trimming removed 7 bases from V and 4 bases from J; junction bases left unmatched: 6. The CDR3 coding sequence is TGTGCCAGCACCGCAGGGACTACAGAGACCCAGTACTTC. This codes for CASTAGTTETQYF.

A word on this clone: Relative to the germline gene, one junction end is altered; a read error may explain this. The rearrangement uses TRBV7-7 and TRBJ2-7, with 10 bases matching TRBD2. The CDR3 has 13 amino acids. Germline assignment: CDR1 SSHAT and CDR2 FNYEAQ (reference sequence). CDR3 residues: CASSLAGAYEQYF. DNA of the CDR3: TGTGCTAGCAGCCTAGCGGGAGCCTACGAGCAGTACTTC.

The rearrangement links TRBV5-1 to TRBJ2-7, with 7 positions matching TRBD1. The V gene's germline CDR1 is SGHRS and CDR2 YFSETQ. The CDR3 is made up of 13 amino acids. J lost 3 bases, V lost 4 bases, and 4 bases had no gene match. Here the CDR3 DNA reads TGCGCCAGCAGCGGGGACAGCCGCTACGAGCAGTACTTC. The encoded protein is CASSGDSRYEQYF.

The V and J genes are TRBV6-1 and TRBJ2-3; 7 bases map to TRBD2. J lost 3 bases, V lost 1 base, and 1 base had no gene match. Per germline, CDR1 MNHNS and CDR2 SASEGT. CDR3 length: 14 residues. CDR3 loop: CASSEVGGTDTQYF. The CDR3, as DNA: TGTGCCAGCAGTGAAGTGGGGGGGACAGATACGCAGTATTTT.

The chain has TRBV5-1 and TRBJ2-5; 7 bases are shared with TRBD1. The end of the DNA fits TRBJ2-7 better, so the J call may be wrong. This CDR3 contains 16 residues. CDR1 SGHRS and CDR2 YFSETQ come from the germline V gene. CDR3 loop: CASSSLQGGSPYEQYF. CDR3 DNA: TGCGCCAGCAGCTCTCTTCAAGGGGGCTCTCCCTACGAGCAGTACTTC.

The chain employs TRBV10-3 and TRBJ2-3; 8 nucleotides agree with TRBD2. CDR1 is ENHRY, CDR2 SYGVKD, per germline. The CDR3 covers 19 residues. V was pared by 0 bases and J by 4 bases, with 15 bases of the junction left unmatched. The CDR3 protein is CAISESPNAQREFPDTQYF. The CDR3 bases are TGTGCCATCAGTGAGTCCCCGAACGCCCAGCGGGAGTTCCCAGATACGCAGTATTTT.

The rearrangement uses TRBV28 and TRBJ2-2, with D tentatively TRBD1 (5 bases). V was trimmed by 3 bases and J by 1 base, leaving 9 bases between them. This CDR3 is 15 amino acids long. Looked up from germline, CDR1 is MDHEN and CDR2 is SYDVKM. The CDR3 reads CASSFSQGNTGELFF. The CDR3 region has the DNA TGTGCCAGCAGTTTTAGCCAGGGGAACACCGGGGAGCTGTTTTTT.

V and J are TRBV6-6 and TRBJ1-5; TRBD1 matches 7 bases. From germline, CDR1 is MNHNY and CDR2 SVGAGI (reference sequence). Trimming removed 4 bases from V and 4 bases from J; junction bases left unmatched: 7. This CDR3 region has 15 residues. The CDR3 reads CASSSRTGGNQPQHF. DNA for the CDR3: TGTGCCAGCAGTTCGCGGACAGGCGGGAATCAGCCCCAGCATTTT.

This chain links TRBV12-1 with TRBJ2-1; the listed D gene, TRBD2, was not tested against the DNA. TRBV12-1 is an annotated pseudogene. This CDR3 is 17 amino acids long. The CDR3 coding sequence is TGTGCCAGCAGCTCCACCCCGGGACTAGCGGGGAACAATGAGCAGTTCTTC. Translating it yields CASSSTPGLAGNNEQFF.

The rearrangement links TRBV25-1 to TRBJ1-1; tentative D call: TRBD1 (6 bases). This CDR3 spans 15 amino acids. Germline V gene sequence: CDR1 MGHDK, CDR2 SYGVNS. Trimming left V 0 bases short and J 4 bases short, with 12 bases between. Written as DNA, the CDR3 is TGTGCCAGCAGTGAATATACAGGGAGCATCACTGAAGCTTTCTTT. Translating it yields CASSEYTGSITEAFF. The full variable domain, with the rest looked up from reference TRBV25-1 and TRBJ1-1, is EADIYQTPRYLVIGTGKKITLECSQTMGHDKMYWYQQDPGMELHLIHYSYGVNSTEKGDLSSESTVSRIRTEHFPLTLESARPSHTSQYLCASSEYTGSITEAFFGQGTRLTVV.

The chain is built from TRBV29-1 and TRBJ2-2; no definite D call. This CDR3 is built from 12 residues. Looked up from germline, CDR1 is SQVTM and CDR2 is ANQGSEA. The V and J ends lost 4 bases and 7 bases respectively, with 10 bases between them. The chain's CDR3 is CSVGRENGELFF. The CDR3, as DNA: TGCAGCGTTGGTCGCGAGAACGGGGAGCTGTTTTTT.

This clone occurred once. The chain is built from TRBV6-6 and TRBJ2-7, with 9 bases fitting TRBD2. V gave up 7 bases and J gave up 5 bases; unmatched junction bases: 12. Germline CDR1 is MNHNY and CDR2 is SVGAGI (reference sequence). The length of the CDR3 is 15 residues. As DNA, the CDR3 is TGTGCCAGCACCGAGGGGCTAGCGGGACGCCACGAGCAGTACTTC. It encodes CASTEGLAGRHEQYF.

This chain joins TRBV6-5 and TRBJ2-7; perhaps TRBD1 as D (6 bases). The CDR3 is 14 residues long. Germline values: CDR1 MNHEY, CDR2 SVGAGI. Trimming left V 1 base short and J 2 bases short, with 9 bases between. CDR3 DNA: TGTGCCAGCAGTTACTTGGGACATCCCTACGAGCAGTACTTC. Amino acid sequence: CASSYLGHPYEQYF.

The CDR3 region is CSEIAGGSYNEQFF. The CDR3 nucleotides are TGCAGCGAAATAGCGGGAGGTTCCTACAATGAGCAGTTCTTC. The chain has TRBV29-1 and TRBJ2-1; TRBD2 aligns across 10 bases. The CDR3 loop spans 14 amino acids. The V gene end was trimmed by 7 bases and the J gene end by 1 base; junction bases not matched to a gene: 4. CDR1 and CDR2 from the germline V gene are SQVTM and ANQGSEA.

The V call is TRBV11-2, the J call TRBJ2-7, with 10 bases matching TRBD2. The CDR3 is 15 residues long. Germline loops: CDR1 SGHAT, CDR2 FQNNGV. J gave up 4 bases and V 1 base, and 4 bases lay outside the gene matches. The CDR3 bases are TGTGCCAGCAGCTTAGCTAGCGGGAGAGGGTACGAGCAGTACTTC. This encodes CASSLASGRGYEQYF.

The chain employs TRBV28 and TRBJ1-2; D ambiguous. The CDR3 totals 13 residues. The V end was cut by 8 bases, the J end by 1 base, with 11 bases between. The germline CDR1 and CDR2 sequences are MDHEN and SYDVKM. The CDR3 loop is CASDPGYNYGYTF. The CDR3 DNA reads as TGTGCCAGCGATCCCGGGTATAACTATGGCTACACCTTC.

The rearrangement uses TRBV6-1 and TRBJ2-2, with no clear D. This CDR3 spans 13 amino acids. V gave up 6 bases and J gave up 6 bases, with 11 bases separating them. Germline V gene sequence: CDR1 MNHNS, CDR2 SASEGT. The CDR3 region is CASSSTMSGELFF. CDR3 sequence (DNA): TGTGCCAGCAGCTCTACGATGTCCGGGGAGCTGTTTTTT.